Each of the 10 T cell receptor beta chains below was sequenced from the same sample in a study of regulatory T cells in long-lasting Graves disease. The time point denotes: newly diagnosed GD, antithyroid drugs for less than 3 months. Making the TCR library involved RNA that had been extracted from PBMCs. To make TCR beta libraries, researchers used iRepertoire HTBI primers and Arm-PCR of CDR3 regions. One entry per CDR3 protein results from TCRdb running MiXCR on the multiplex PCR reads. The data hold some 410,000 distinct CDR3 sequences, with 16% observed a single time. The sample also formed part of further work on T cells in Graves' hyperthyroidism and ophthalmopathy.

This specimen was peripheral blood mononuclear cells (PBMCs), taken at new diagnosis, from a patient treated with antithyroid drugs. These receptors were obtained from a woman aged 25 to 45 with Graves disease.

J is TRBJ2-2 and V is TRBV9; D possibly corresponds to TRBD2 (5 bases). Germline CDR1 and CDR2: SGDLS and YYNGEE. There are 14 residues in the CDR3. V lost 3 bases, J lost 5 bases, and 11 bases lay in between. The CDR3 here is CASSGSDGTGELFF. The CDR3 nucleotides read TGTGCCAGCAGCGGTAGCGACGGGACCGGGGAGCTGTTTTTT. The variable domain in full, completed from reference TRBV9 and TRBJ2-2, reads DSGVTQTPKHLITATGQRVTLRCSPRSGDLSVYWYQQSLDQGLQFLIQYYNGEERAKGNILERFSAQQFPDLHSELNLSSLELGDSALYFCASSGSDGTGELFFGEGSRLTVL.

In this sample, this clonotype turned up many times. The chain carries TRBV6-2 or TRBV6-3 and TRBJ1-4; TRBD1 matches at 7 bases. CDR1 MNHEY and CDR2 SVGEGT come from the germline V gene. This CDR3 has 15 residues. V lost 2 bases and J lost 5; bases outside the gene matches: 5. For the CDR3, the DNA is TGTGCCAGCAGTTACCGGGGACAGAACAATGAAAAACTGTTTTTT. Its protein product is CASSYRGQNNEKLFF.

V is TRBV9 and J is TRBJ2-1, with TRBD2 identical over 15 bases. This CDR3 contains 17 residues. The V gene's germline CDR1 is SGDLS and CDR2 YYNGEE. The V gene end was trimmed by 4 bases and the J gene end by 6 bases; junction bases not matched to a gene: 8. DNA for the CDR3: TGTGCCAGCAGCCCTCGGACTAGCGGGAGGGTAAGCAATGAGCAGTTCTTC. This gives the protein CASSPRTSGRVSNEQFF. The full variable domain, completed using reference TRBV9 and TRBJ2-1, is DSGVTQTPKHLITATGQRVTLRCSPRSGDLSVYWYQQSLDQGLQFLIQYYNGEERAKGNILERFSAQQFPDLHSELNLSSLELGDSALYFCASSPRTSGRVSNEQFFGPGTRLTVL.

This clonotype has a handful of counts. The chain recombines TRBV24-1 with TRBJ2-1; either TRBD1 or TRBD2 may supply D (5 bases each). Trimming left V 2 bases short and J 4 bases short, with 5 bases between. The germline V gene encodes CDR1 KGHDR and CDR2 SFDVKD. The CDR3 extends over 13 amino acids. The CDR3 DNA follows: TGTGCCACCAGTGATTGGGGGTACAATGAGCAGTTCTTC. Its translation: CATSDWGYNEQFF.

The rearrangement links TRBV28 to TRBJ1-4; D is ambiguous. This CDR3 contains 13 residues. CDR1 is MDHEN, CDR2 SYDVKM, per germline. V lost 8 bases and J 8 bases, leaving 15 bases between the germline ends. In nucleotides, the CDR3 is TGTGCCAGCTCTCCATCAGGCTACGAAAAACTGTTTTTT. Translating gives CASSPSGYEKLFF.

The chain joins TRBV19 to TRBJ1-2; tentative D call: TRBD1 (5 bases). This CDR3 spans 14 amino acids. Germline V gene lookup returns CDR1 LNHDA and CDR2 SQIVND (reference sequence). V gave up 8 bases and J gave up 8 bases, with 21 bases separating them. CDR3 nucleotide sequence: TGTGCCAGTGGGCCGGGACTGGGATTGGGAGGCTACACCTTC. Encoded protein: CASGPGLGLGGYTF.

This chain uses TRBV7-9 with TRBJ2-1; D is perhaps TRBD2 (6 bases). CDR1 is SEHNR and CDR2 is FQNEAQ in the germline V gene (reference sequence). V was trimmed by 7 bases and J by 6 bases, leaving 16 bases between them. The CDR3 has 14 amino acids. The DNA of the CDR3 is TGTGCCAGCATCCCCGGGGGAGCGTTCAATGAGCAGTTCTTC. Its translation: CASIPGGAFNEQFF.

To note about this clonotype: A much larger clone sits a single nucleotide away, making a read error possible. The V call is TRBV6-1, the J call TRBJ2-7, with 8 nucleotides matching TRBD2. The CDR3 spans 14 residues. CDR1 and CDR2 from the germline V gene are MNHNS and SASEGT. Trimming took 8 bases from V and 6 from J; bases not matched to a gene: 12. CDR3 protein: CASCMTAGGLEQYF. DNA for the CDR3: TGTGCCAGCTGTATGACGGCGGGAGGTCTCGAGCAGTACTTC.

A note on this clonotype: This may arise from a read error, as a much more abundant clone is one base away. The chain recombines TRBV29-1 with TRBJ2-1, with TRBD1 as a possible D gene (5 bases). Germline V gene sequence: CDR1 SQVTM, CDR2 ANQGSEA. This CDR3 has 14 amino acids. CDR3: CSVKDPIRVREQFF. The CDR3, as DNA: TGCAGCGTTAAAGACCCCATCAGGGTAAGGGAGCAGTTCTTC.

This clonotype was found many times. A read error may produce the germline difference seen at one junction end. The gene calls are TRBV5-1 and TRBJ2-3, with TRBD1 matching over 9 bases. CDR1 SGHRS and CDR2 YFSETQ come from the germline V gene. CDR3 length: 14 residues. The CDR3 DNA is TGTGCCAGCAGCCTAGGGACAGGGACAGATACGCAGTATTTT. Translation gives CASSLGTGTDTQYF.